This entry concerns a single TCR beta chain. The data derive from a study of blood T cell repertoires in COVID-19. In the authors' methods: Amplification from reference gene primers served as the basis for estimated nucleated cell counts. Using immunoSEQ multiplex PCR, the repertoire was profiled, and TCRdb retains in-frame clones only, with some absent. The V and J calls and clone size were taken over from that table, and D and trimming were inferred from the DNA. This sample carries approximately 50,000 clones, about 85% of them seen once, and the ten largest clones take 10% to 13%. This CDR3 comprises 14 residues. The germline CDR1 and CDR2 sequences are LGHDT and YNNKEL (reference sequence). Losses at the gene ends were 2 bases for V and 9 bases for J; bases not matched to a gene: 7.

This sequence originates from a human donor in a cohort sampled during active COVID-19. V and J are TRBV3-1 (or the pseudogene TRBV3-2) and TRBJ2-1, with 7 bases identical to TRBD1. The sequencing sample was made of peripheral blood. The CDR3 is CASSQPGPGGEQFF. DNA of the CDR3: TGTGCCAGCAGCCAACCCGGACCAGGGGGTGAGCAGTTCTTC.